These 25 T cell receptor beta chains originate from one sample sequenced in a study of T cells after posttransplantation cyclophosphamide. Clones were sequenced by immunoSEQ multiplex PCR, and TCRdb holds only the in-frame ones, with some missing. The table includes about 46,000 clones, approximately 90% detected once. Sequencing was performed on PBMCs. These receptors originate from a woman aged 45-65 years in good health and a related stem cell transplant donor.

The V call is TRBV2, the J call TRBJ2-3; 10 nucleotides align to TRBD2. The junction had 21 bases not matched to a gene; V was cut back by 6 bases and J by 3 bases. CDR3 length: 20 amino acids. Germline CDR1 is SNHLY and CDR2 is FYNNEI. CDR3 nucleotide sequence: TGTGCCAGCAGGGAGCGGGAGGGTCTGAGGGGAAGGGCCGAAACAGATACGCAGTATTTT. This sequence encodes CASREREGLRGRAETDTQYF. Variable domain in full (rest from reference TRBV2 and TRBJ2-3): EPEVTQTPSHQVTQMGQEVILRCVPISNHLYFYWYRQILGQKVEFLVSFYNNEISEKSEIFDDQFSVERPDGSNFTLKIRSTKLEDSAMYFCASREREGLRGRAETDTQYFGPGTRLTVL.

For the CDR3, the DNA is TGCGCCAGCAGCCATTTTACCCCTAGCGGGGGAGTGGCAGATACGCAGTATTTT. It specifies CASSHFTPSGGVADTQYF. V usage is TRBV4-1 and J usage is TRBJ2-3, with 10 nucleotides matching TRBD2. V gave up 3 bases and J gave up 4 bases; unmatched junction bases: 13. The CDR3 has 18 residues. Germline CDR1 MGHRA, CDR2 YSYEKL.

This chain connects TRBV7-9 to TRBJ2-2; 9 bases align to TRBD2. CDR3 length: 16 amino acids. Germline-derived CDR1 and CDR2 are SEHNR and FQNEAQ (reference sequence). The trim removed 5 bases at V and 3 bases at J, leaving 7 bases unmatched. CDR3 sequence (DNA): TGTGCCAGCAGCCACGGCCTAGCGGGACACACCGGGGAGCTGTTTTTT. It translates to CASSHGLAGHTGELFF.

The CDR3 DNA sequence: TGTGCCAGCACGGGAGTAGGTTACGAGCAGTACTTC. It codes for CASTGVGYEQYF. The chain is built from TRBV6-5 and TRBJ2-7; the D gene is possibly TRBD2 (6 bases). This CDR3 spans 12 amino acids. Trimming took off 7 bases at V and 4 bases at J, with 11 bases between the two ends. Germline V gives CDR1 MNHEY, CDR2 SVGAGI.

The genes are TRBV11-2 and TRBJ1-3; D not resolved. The germline CDR1 and CDR2 sequences are SGHAT and FQNNGV. V dropped 0 bases and J dropped 0 bases, with 9 bases sitting between them. The CDR3 has 16 amino acids. CDR3 sequence reads: CASSLDLLNSGNTIYF. CDR3 DNA sequence: TGTGCCAGCAGCTTAGATCTATTAAACTCTGGAAACACCATATATTTT.

This sequence joins TRBV9 and TRBJ2-1, with 11 bases aligning to TRBD2. The length of the CDR3 is 17 residues. The V gene end was trimmed by 7 bases and the J gene end by 1 base; junction bases not matched to a gene: 10. Germline V lookup: CDR1 SGDLS, CDR2 YYNGEE. CDR3 bases: TGTGCCAGCGGCGGGGTAGCGGGGGGGCCGTCCTACAATGAGCAGTTCTTC. This gives the protein CASGGVAGGPSYNEQFF.

The V gene is TRBV5-1, the J gene TRBJ1-5; maybe TRBD1 (6 bases). The length of the CDR3 is 13 residues. Germline V lookup: CDR1 SGHRS, CDR2 YFSETQ. The germline V and J ends were trimmed by 0 bases and 6 bases, with 7 bases remaining between them. The CDR3 bases are TGCGCCAGCAGCTTGGAGGGGGTTCAGCCCCAGCATTTT. It is translated as CASSLEGVQPQHF.

The chain carries TRBV29-1 and TRBJ2-5, with 11 bases that match TRBD1. The J call could be wrong; TRBJ2-7 is a better fit for the DNA end. Germline CDR1 SQVTM, CDR2 ANQGSEA. The CDR3 consists of 13 residues. DNA for the CDR3: TGCAGCGTTGAAGGGACAGGGGGCCACGAGCAGTACTTC. This codes for CSVEGTGGHEQYF.

The sample holds one count of this clone. V is TRBV7-3 and J is TRBJ2-1, with 10 bases aligning to TRBD2. CDR3 size: 15 residues. J gave up 3 bases and V 5 bases, and 4 bases lay outside the gene matches. Germline assignment: CDR1 SGHTA and CDR2 FQGTGA. The CDR3: CASSSSGRYYNEQFF. CDR3 nucleotides: TGTGCCAGCAGCAGTAGCGGGAGGTACTACAATGAGCAGTTCTTC.

V usage is TRBV27 and J usage is TRBJ1-2, with TRBD1 matching 8 bases. Trimming took 5 bases from V and 7 from J; bases not matched to a gene: 9. There are 14 residues in the CDR3. Germline CDR1 and CDR2: MNHEY and SMNVEV (reference sequence). DNA for the CDR3: TGTGCCAGCAGTGCCCAGGGGGCCTCCGCTGGCTACACCTTC. Translated, it gives CASSAQGASAGYTF.

V usage is TRBV7-2 and J usage is TRBJ1-2; 7 nucleotides align to TRBD1. Losses at the gene ends were 5 bases for V and 3 bases for J; bases not matched to a gene: 3. Per the germline V gene, CDR1 is SGHTA and CDR2 is FQGNSA. This CDR3 is 13 amino acids long. The CDR3 nucleotides read TGTGCCAGCAGCCAAGGGGGCGACTATGGCTACACCTTC. Its protein product is CASSQGGDYGYTF.

The CDR3 nucleotides read TGTGCCAGCAGCTTAGTCAGCATAAGGAGGGGTAATAGCAATCAGCCCCAGCATTTT. It translates to CASSLVSIRRGNSNQPQHF. This rearrangement joins TRBV7-8 to TRBJ1-5; a possible D gene is TRBD1 (5 bases). This CDR3 has 19 residues. The V end was cut by 1 base, the J end by 0 bases, with 19 bases between. Germline V CDR1 and CDR2: SGHVS, FQNEAQ.

The V call is TRBV7-2, the J call TRBJ1-4, with D hard to call. The CDR3 length is 15 residues. Germline assignment: CDR1 SGHTA and CDR2 FQGNSA. Trimming shortened V by 0 bases and J by 3 bases, and 8 bases separated the two germline ends. The CDR3 DNA sequence: TGTGCCAGCAGCTTAGCGGTAACGGCTAATGAAAAACTGTTTTTT. Translation gives CASSLAVTANEKLFF.

The chain joins TRBV6-1 to TRBJ2-5, with 7 bases identical to TRBD1. The J call could be wrong; TRBJ2-7 is a better fit for the DNA end. CDR3 length: 14 residues. The germline gives CDR1 MNHNS, CDR2 SASEGT. CDR3 protein: CASRLTGVTYEQYF. The CDR3, as DNA: TGTGCCAGCAGATTAACAGGGGTTACCTACGAGCAGTACTTC.

This chain links TRBV11-2 with TRBJ2-7, with 10 bases lining up with TRBD2. V dropped 4 bases and J dropped 0; count of bases not matched to a gene: 3. The CDR3 is made up of 15 amino acids. The V gene's germline CDR1 is SGHAT and CDR2 FQNNGV. In DNA form, the CDR3 reads TGTGCCAGCAGCTCTGGACTAGCGGCCTCCTACGAGCAGTACTTC. This gives the protein CASSSGLAASYEQYF.

This chain uses TRBV7-6 with TRBJ2-7, with 7 bases lining up with TRBD2. The CDR3 has 16 residues. Trimming at V came to 5 bases and at J to 7 bases, leaving 17 bases not matched to a gene. Germline loops: CDR1 SGHVS, CDR2 FNYEAQ. The CDR3 here is CASSLSVGGSVREQYF. In DNA form, the CDR3 reads TGTGCCAGCAGCCTATCCGTGGGCGGGAGTGTTAGGGAGCAGTACTTC.

In its sample, this clone was seen a few times. The chain has TRBV19 and TRBJ2-2; possible D gene TRBD1, 5 bases. The CDR3 spans 13 residues. V was clipped by 8 bases and J by 1 base, with 8 bases between them. Per the germline V gene, CDR1 is LNHDA and CDR2 is SQIVND (reference sequence). The CDR3 sequence is CASSQENTGELFF. CDR3 sequence (DNA): TGTGCCAGTTCACAGGAGAACACCGGGGAGCTGTTTTTT.

The chain is built from TRBV19 and TRBJ1-1; D gene uncertain. V lost 2 bases, J lost 1 base, and 20 bases lay in between. CDR1 and CDR2 (germline): LNHDA, SQIVND (reference sequence). CDR3 size: 18 residues. DNA of the CDR3: TGTGCCAGTAGTATAATACGACACGGCTTAGGTCGGAACACTGAAGCTTTCTTT. This codes for CASSIIRHGLGRNTEAFF.

This chain uses TRBV19 with TRBJ1-5, with 7 bases lining up with TRBD1. Germline loops: CDR1 LNHDA, CDR2 SQIVND (reference sequence). The length of the CDR3 is 14 residues. V lost 5 bases and J lost 3; bases outside the gene matches: 4. CDR3 protein: CASSPTGYNQPQHF. DNA for the CDR3: TGTGCCAGTAGTCCGACAGGGTACAATCAGCCCCAGCATTTT.

The chain couples TRBV19 to TRBJ1-2; 7 bases are a match to TRBD1. Trimming took 10 bases from V and 4 from J; bases not matched to a gene: 9. Germline V gene lookup returns CDR1 LNHDA and CDR2 SQIVND (reference sequence). The CDR3 sequence is 13 residues long. The CDR3 reads CATTATGTYGYTF. DNA of the CDR3: TGTGCCACCACCGCGACAGGGACCTATGGCTACACCTTC.

The V call is TRBV6-1, the J call TRBJ1-5; TRBD1 might be the D (5 bases). CDR1 and CDR2 from the germline V gene are MNHNS and SASEGT. The CDR3 is 14 residues long. Trimming took 6 bases from V and 6 from J, leaving 15 bases between them. The chain's CDR3 is CASRGGGGVQPQHF. The CDR3 DNA reads TGTGCCAGCAGGGGGGGAGGAGGGGTTCAGCCCCAGCATTTT.

V gene TRBV5-1 combines with J gene TRBJ1-4, with 8 bases fitting TRBD1. There are 13 residues in the CDR3. Trimming removed 5 bases from V and 6 bases from J; junction bases left unmatched: 3. The germline V gene encodes CDR1 SGHRS and CDR2 YFSETQ. CDR3 sequence (DNA): TGCGCCAGCAGAAGGGGACAGGATGAAAAACTGTTTTTT. Amino acids: CASRRGQDEKLFF.

The chain links TRBV6-1 to TRBJ2-7; the D gene is possibly TRBD2 (6 bases). The V gene lost 6 bases and the J gene lost 0 bases, with 12 bases spanning the gap. The V gene's germline CDR1 is MNHNS and CDR2 SASEGT. This CDR3 contains 14 residues. CDR3 sequence (DNA): TGTGCCAGCAGCTCGGGACTCAGCTCCTACGAGCAGTACTTC. Amino acids: CASSSGLSSYEQYF.

The chain combines TRBV29-1 with TRBJ1-1; 11 positions match TRBD1. The germline V gene encodes CDR1 SQVTM and CDR2 ANQGSEA. The length of the CDR3 is 12 residues. V lost 6 bases, J lost 11 bases, and 8 bases stayed unmatched. The CDR3 region has the DNA TGCAGCGTCGAGCGGACAGGGGGCAATGCTTTCTTT. The encoded protein is CSVERTGGNAFF.

The chain joins TRBV6-1 to TRBJ2-3; 8 bases map to TRBD1. Germline CDR1 is MNHNS and CDR2 is SASEGT. The CDR3 loop spans 13 amino acids. Trimming took 6 bases from V and 8 from J; bases not matched to a gene: 7. The CDR3 nucleotides read TGTGCCAGCAGCGCGACAGGGGATGGTACGCAGTATTTT. As protein: CASSATGDGTQYF.